Listed below are T cell receptor beta chains from one sample, sequenced in a study of cytomegalovirus exposure and HLA in healthy donors. The data were produced by immunoSEQ multiplex PCR, yet TCRdb's version contains in-frame clones alone and is incomplete. Of roughly 180,000 clones in the sample, roughly three quarters were seen once. Sequences were obtained from PBMCs. The receptors derive from a male donor in good health and CMV-seronegative. CDR3s include the opening cysteine and the closing phenylalanine or tryptophan. Fields, in order: clone size, J gene, V gene, CDR3 protein. Where a row states a size, it is once, few, many or the class of an expanded clone; other rows omit it.

abundance: .
j_gene: TRBJ2-1
v_gene: TRBV5-1
CDR3aa: CASSLPRGADNEQFF

abundance: .
j_gene: TRBJ1-1
v_gene: TRBV6-6
CDR3aa: CASSKVSSGDTEAFF

abundance: .
j_gene: TRBJ2-7
v_gene: TRBV4-2
CDR3aa: CASSQDPDSYYEQYF

abundance: .
j_gene: TRBJ2-5
v_gene: TRBV4-1
CDR3aa: CASSQVGGVPATQYF

abundance: once
j_gene: TRBJ1-5
v_gene: TRBV9
CDR3aa: CASSSAGADQPQHF

abundance: .
j_gene: TRBJ2-7
v_gene: TRBV28
CDR3aa: CASSSGQGRGEQYF

abundance: .
j_gene: TRBJ1-1
v_gene: TRBV25-1
CDR3aa: CASSESEGAGGTEAFF

abundance: .
j_gene: TRBJ1-4
v_gene: TRBV7-8
CDR3aa: CASSPGANEKLFF

abundance: .
j_gene: TRBJ2-2
v_gene: TRBV7-3
CDR3aa: CASSLTFAGELFF

abundance: .
j_gene: TRBJ1-1
v_gene: TRBV29-1
CDR3aa: CSCWTLNTEAFF

abundance: .
j_gene: TRBJ2-7
v_gene: TRBV7-3
CDR3aa: CASSLTGHEQYF

abundance: .
j_gene: TRBJ2-5
v_gene: TRBV30
CDR3aa: CGSQETQYF

abundance: .
j_gene: TRBJ1-1
v_gene: TRBV6-6
CDR3aa: CASSPRQGAVNEAFF

abundance: .
j_gene: TRBJ2-3
v_gene: TRBV5-8
CDR3aa: CASSRGTDTQYF

abundance: .
j_gene: TRBJ1-2
v_gene: TRBV6-1
CDR3aa: CASREKQGDGYTF

abundance: .
j_gene: TRBJ2-7
v_gene: TRBV28
CDR3aa: CASSLGTSGSSYEQYF

abundance: few
j_gene: TRBJ1-2
v_gene: TRBV30
CDR3aa: CAWSRTGRSWGYTF

abundance: few
j_gene: TRBJ2-1
v_gene: TRBV28
CDR3aa: CASSRDRAYNEQFF

abundance: .
j_gene: TRBJ1-5
v_gene: TRBV28
CDR3aa: CASRLPDREDSNQPQHF

abundance: .
j_gene: TRBJ2-4
v_gene: TRBV5-1
CDR3aa: CASRSQPGTGYDIQYF

abundance: .
j_gene: TRBJ2-3
v_gene: TRBV19
CDR3aa: CASSAQGTDTQYF

abundance: .
j_gene: TRBJ2-7
v_gene: TRBV6-5
CDR3aa: CASRDRDIPYEQYF

abundance: once
j_gene: .
v_gene: TRBV6-1
CDR3aa: CASSATGPGSYEQYF

abundance: few
j_gene: TRBJ2-7
v_gene: TRBV28
CDR3aa: CASSSPTSGRWFEQYF

abundance: .
j_gene: TRBJ2-1
v_gene: TRBV15
CDR3aa: CATSRAAGEQFF

abundance: once
j_gene: TRBJ2-1
v_gene: TRBV15
CDR3aa: CATSRVGGGAGHEQFF

abundance: .
j_gene: TRBJ2-5
v_gene: TRBV5-1
CDR3aa: CASSRGRGASEGTQYF

abundance: .
j_gene: TRBJ2-7
v_gene: TRBV9
CDR3aa: CASSPETSRSSYEQYF

abundance: .
j_gene: TRBJ1-5
v_gene: TRBV29-1
CDR3aa: CSVVSGGTGNQPQHF

abundance: few
j_gene: TRBJ1-1
v_gene: TRBV30
CDR3aa: CAWTPGGANTEAFF

abundance: .
j_gene: TRBJ1-5
v_gene: TRBV6-6
CDR3aa: CASKGGDQPQHF

abundance: .
j_gene: TRBJ1-2
v_gene: TRBV28
CDR3aa: CASSPGQANYGYTF

abundance: .
j_gene: TRBJ2-3
v_gene: TRBV11-2
CDR3aa: CASSLRGPSTDTQYF

abundance: .
j_gene: TRBJ1-5
v_gene: TRBV28
CDR3aa: CASSLSGTREGNQPQHF

abundance: once
j_gene: TRBJ2-7
v_gene: TRBV10-2
CDR3aa: CASQSPHDEQYF

abundance: .
j_gene: TRBJ2-7
v_gene: TRBV27
CDR3aa: CASSPRLAAEQYF

abundance: .
j_gene: TRBJ1-5
v_gene: TRBV18
CDR3aa: CASSPNTGNQPQHF

abundance: .
j_gene: TRBJ2-3
v_gene: TRBV2
CDR3aa: CASNRAGGGDTQYF

abundance: .
j_gene: TRBJ2-7
v_gene: TRBV7-9
CDR3aa: CASRRDRGFEQYF

abundance: .
j_gene: TRBJ1-5
v_gene: TRBV7-3
CDR3aa: CASSLQGGQPQHF

abundance: .
j_gene: TRBJ2-7
v_gene: TRBV9
CDR3aa: CASRPGGFPAYEQYF

abundance: few
j_gene: TRBJ1-3
v_gene: TRBV5-1
CDR3aa: CASSLQGTGNTIYF

abundance: .
j_gene: TRBJ1-5
v_gene: TRBV6-1
CDR3aa: CASRTGNQPQHF

abundance: .
j_gene: TRBJ1-5
v_gene: TRBV28
CDR3aa: CASRIRDRGRQPQHF

abundance: .
j_gene: TRBJ2-7
v_gene: TRBV7-9
CDR3aa: CASSGGQFLTYEQYF

abundance: once
j_gene: TRBJ2-5
v_gene: TRBV4-1
CDR3aa: CASSQAQGGETQYF

abundance: .
j_gene: TRBJ2-2
v_gene: TRBV2
CDR3aa: CASSANRGNTGELFF